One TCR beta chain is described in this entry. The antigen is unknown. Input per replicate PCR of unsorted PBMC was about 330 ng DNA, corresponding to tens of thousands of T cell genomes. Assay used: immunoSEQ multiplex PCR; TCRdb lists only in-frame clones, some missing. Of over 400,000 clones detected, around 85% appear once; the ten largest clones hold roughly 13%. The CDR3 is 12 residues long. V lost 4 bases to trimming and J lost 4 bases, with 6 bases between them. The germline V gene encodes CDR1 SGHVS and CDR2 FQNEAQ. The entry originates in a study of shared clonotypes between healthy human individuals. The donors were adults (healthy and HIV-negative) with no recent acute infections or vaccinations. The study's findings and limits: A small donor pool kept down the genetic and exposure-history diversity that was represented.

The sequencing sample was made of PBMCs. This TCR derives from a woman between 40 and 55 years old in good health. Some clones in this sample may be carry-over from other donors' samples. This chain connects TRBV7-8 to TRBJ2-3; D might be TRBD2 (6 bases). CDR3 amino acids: CASSSGADTQYF. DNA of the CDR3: TGTGCCAGCAGCTCGGGAGCAGATACGCAGTATTTT. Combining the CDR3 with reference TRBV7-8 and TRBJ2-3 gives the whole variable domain GAGVSQSPRYKVAKRGQDVALRCDPISGHVSLFWYQQALGQGPEFLTYFQNEAQLDKSGLPSDRFFAERPEGSVSTLKIQRTQQEDSAVYLCASSSGADTQYFGPGTRLTVL.